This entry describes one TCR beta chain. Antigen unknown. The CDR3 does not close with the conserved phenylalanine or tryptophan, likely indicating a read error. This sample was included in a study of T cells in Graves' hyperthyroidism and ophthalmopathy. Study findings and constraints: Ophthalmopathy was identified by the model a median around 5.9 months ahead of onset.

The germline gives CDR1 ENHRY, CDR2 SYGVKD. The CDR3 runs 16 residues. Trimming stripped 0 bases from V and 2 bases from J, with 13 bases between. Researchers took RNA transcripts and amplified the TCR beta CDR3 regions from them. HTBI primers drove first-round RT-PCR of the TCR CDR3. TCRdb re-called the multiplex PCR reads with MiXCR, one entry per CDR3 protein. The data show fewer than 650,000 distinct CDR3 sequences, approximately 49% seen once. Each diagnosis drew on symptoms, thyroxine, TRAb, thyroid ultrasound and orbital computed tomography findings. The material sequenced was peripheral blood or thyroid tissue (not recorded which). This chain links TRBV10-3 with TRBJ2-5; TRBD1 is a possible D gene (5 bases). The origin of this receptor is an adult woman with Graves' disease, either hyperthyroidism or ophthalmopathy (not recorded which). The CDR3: CAISESGQGRQETQYL. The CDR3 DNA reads TGTGCCATCAGTGAGTCGGGGCAGGGTCGGCAAGAGACCCAGTACCTC.